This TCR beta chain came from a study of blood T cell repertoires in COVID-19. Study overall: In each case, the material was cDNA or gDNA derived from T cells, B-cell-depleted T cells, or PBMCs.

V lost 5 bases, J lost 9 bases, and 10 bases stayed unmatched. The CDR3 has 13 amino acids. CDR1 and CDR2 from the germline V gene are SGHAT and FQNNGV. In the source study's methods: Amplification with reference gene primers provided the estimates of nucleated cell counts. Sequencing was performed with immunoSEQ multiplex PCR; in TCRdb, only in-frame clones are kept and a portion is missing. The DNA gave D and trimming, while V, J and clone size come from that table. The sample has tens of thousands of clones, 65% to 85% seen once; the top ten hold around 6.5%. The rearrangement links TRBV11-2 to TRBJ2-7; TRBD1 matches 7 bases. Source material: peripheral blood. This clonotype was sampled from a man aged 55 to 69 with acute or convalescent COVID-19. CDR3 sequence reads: CASSPRQGEMQYF. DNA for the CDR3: TGTGCCAGCAGCCCCCGGCAGGGGGAAATGCAGTACTTC.